Listed below are T cell receptor beta chains from one sample, sequenced in a study of cytomegalovirus exposure and HLA in healthy donors. Here immunoSEQ multiplex PCR was the method, and the copy in TCRdb shows in-frame clones only, minus some. Here the sample spans under 130,000 clones, roughly three quarters being singletons. Sequencing was done on a sample of PBMCs. The receptor source for this set is a man aged 40-49 years in good health and CMV-seropositive. The CDR3 runs from the conserved cysteine through the conserved F or W. D genes are given only for firm matches. Some rows have no size entry. The others give once, few or many, or a class for an expanded clone.

j_gene | abundance | v_gene | d_gene | CDR3nt | CDR3aa
TRBJ2-4 | . | TRBV2 | TRBD1 | TGTGCCAGCGACAGGGGGCTAACCAAAAACATTCAGTACTTC | CASDRGLTKNIQYF
TRBJ1-1 | few | TRBV4-1 | . | TGCGCCAGCAGACTAGGGCCGAACTTGAACACTGAAGCTTTCTTT | CASRLGPNLNTEAFF
TRBJ2-2 | few | TRBV7-2 | TRBD1 | TGTGCCAGCAGCTTAAACAGGGGGCGTACCGGGGAGCTGTTTTTT | CASSLNRGRTGELFF
TRBJ1-2 | . | TRBV11-2 | . | TGTGCCAGCAGCGCAGACAGGAGCTATGGCTACACCTTC | CASSADRSYGYTF
TRBJ1-5 | . | TRBV6-5 | TRBD1 | TGTGCCAGCAGTTACGGGACAGGGGGCGGGCAGCCCCAGCATTTT | CASSYGTGGGQPQHF
TRBJ2-3 | . | TRBV29-1 | . | TGCAGCGTGATCCCCCATGCGGGAAGCACAGATACGCAGTATTTT | CSVIPHAGSTDTQYF
TRBJ1-2 | . | TRBV6-6 | . | TGTGCCAGCAACTACGGGGACACCAGCTATGGCTACACCTTC | CASNYGDTSYGYTF
TRBJ2-5 | . | TRBV6-5 | TRBD2 | TGTGCCAGCAGTTACTCTGGGGGGAGGGCCTCCGAGACCCAGTACTTC | CASSYSGGRASETQYF
TRBJ2-4 | few | TRBV6-5 | . | TGTGCCAGCAGTTATGGCGGGGTAGAGGATCGGCAGTACTTC | CASSYGGVEDRQYF
TRBJ1-3 | . | TRBV21-1 | . | TGTGCCAGCAGCAAAATTTCCGGGGGGAGAGACACCATATATTTT | CASSKISGGRDTIYF
TRBJ1-1 | . | TRBV11-2 | . | TGTGCCAGCAGCTTAGATCCAGGCCAGGATGCTTTCTTT | CASSLDPGQDAFF
TRBJ2-7 | . | TRBV30 | . | TGTGCCTGGAGAGCATTGGGGAGTGAATACGAGCAGTACTTC | CAWRALGSEYEQYF
TRBJ1-1 | . | TRBV5-4 | . | TGTGCCAGCAGCTCGGTGGGGGGATTGAACACTGAAGCTTTCTTT | CASSSVGGLNTEAFF
TRBJ1-5 | . | TRBV6-5 | . | TGTGCCAGCAGTTACGCTAAGAATAAGCCCCAGCATTTT | CASSYAKNKPQHF
TRBJ2-1 | . | TRBV6-1 | . | TGTGCCAGCGGTGAACTTCTGCGACAGGAGAACAATGAGCAGTTCTTC | CASGELLRQENNEQFF
TRBJ2-5 | few | TRBV9 | . | TGTGCCAGCAGTCAAACCGGACAGAAAGAGACCCAGTACTTC | CASSQTGQKETQYF
TRBJ1-1 | . | TRBV5-4 | . | TGTGCCAGCAGCTTGCTAGGCGGGAACACTGAAGCTTTCTTT | CASSLLGGNTEAFF
TRBJ2-7 | . | TRBV10-2 | TRBD2 | TGCGCCAGCAGGGGGGGCGTAGCGGGAGTCTACGAGCAGTACTTC | CASRGGVAGVYEQYF
TRBJ2-7 | . | TRBV6-5 | . | TGTGCCAGCAGTCAGGGGTTTACAACCTACGAGCAGTACTTC | CASSQGFTTYEQYF
TRBJ1-1 | . | TRBV10-3 | TRBD1 | TGTGCCATCAATCAACCGGGACAGGGGAGGACTGAAGCTTTCTTT | CAINQPGQGRTEAFF
TRBJ1-2 | few | TRBV27 | TRBD1 | TGTGCCAGCAGTCCCACTTGGGACAGGGTCTATGGCTACACCTTC | CASSPTWDRVYGYTF
TRBJ2-7 | once | TRBV30 | TRBD1 | TGTGCCTGGAGTGGGGGGAACAGGGGGCTATCCTACGAGCAGTACTTC | CAWSGGNRGLSYEQYF
TRBJ2-3 | . | TRBV2 | TRBD2 | TGTGCCAGCAGCGGACTAGCCTCACACGATACGCAGTATTTT | CASSGLASHDTQYF
TRBJ1-2 | once | TRBV7-9 | . | TGTTCCAGCAGCTTTGACAGGAGACAAAACTATGGCTACACCTTC | CSSSFDRRQNYGYTF
TRBJ2-5 | . | TRBV5-1 | . | TGCGCCAGCAGTGAAGCAGGGGCTGAGCAAGAGACCCAGTACTTC | CASSEAGAEQETQYF
TRBJ2-7 | . | TRBV5-1 | TRBD1 | TGCGCCAGCAGCTTCTGGGACAGGGGGGAAGAGCAGTACTTC | CASSFWDRGEEQYF
TRBJ2-1 | . | TRBV9 | TRBD2 | TGTGCCAGCAGCGACAAGTCGGGACTAGTCATCTATGAGCAGTTCTTC | CASSDKSGLVIYEQFF
TRBJ2-7 | . | TRBV28 | TRBD2 | TGTGCCAGCAGTTTCCGCGGGAGTTCCGGCGAGCAGTACTTC | CASSFRGSSGEQYF
TRBJ1-2 | once | TRBV18 | . | TGTGCCAGCTCACCACCGTCACAGGGTCTTCGCTACACCTTC | CASSPPSQGLRYTF
TRBJ1-2 | . | TRBV10-2 | TRBD1 | TGCGCCAGCATCAGACAGGGAGGTGACTATGGCTACACCTTC | CASIRQGGDYGYTF
TRBJ2-3 | . | TRBV7-8 | TRBD1 | TGTGCCAGCAGCGCAATTAACAGGGGAACTAGCACAGATACGCAGTATTTT | CASSAINRGTSTDTQYF
TRBJ2-7 | . | TRBV7-8 | TRBD2 | TGTGCCAGCAGCACAGGACTAGCGGGATCCTACGAGCAGTACTTC | CASSTGLAGSYEQYF
TRBJ2-5 | once | TRBV10-3 | TRBD2 | TGTGCCATCAGTGGGGGACTAGCGGGAGAGGGGACCCAGTACTTC | CAISGGLAGEGTQYF
TRBJ1-5 | . | TRBV28 | . | TGTGCCAGCAATCTTGGACGGAGGTCCCAGCATTTT | CASNLGRRSQHF
TRBJ2-4 | . | TRBV4-3 | TRBD2 | TGCGCCAGCAGCCAAGAAGGGCTAGCGGGAACCAAAAACATTCAGTACTTC | CASSQEGLAGTKNIQYF
TRBJ1-2 | . | TRBV5-4 | . | TGTGCCAGCAGCTTGGGGGCACAGGGACTATTCTACACCTTC | CASSLGAQGLFYTF
TRBJ2-7 | . | TRBV7-2 | TRBD1 | TGTGCCAGCAGCCCTGGGACAGGGGGATACGGGCAGTACTTC | CASSPGTGGYGQYF
TRBJ2-1 | . | TRBV28 | TRBD2 | TGTGCCAGCAGTATTCGACTAGCGGGCTACAATGAGCAGTTCTTC | CASSIRLAGYNEQFF
TRBJ1-6 | . | TRBV30 | . | TGTGCCTGGGCCCAGGGAGGGGCCCTCCACTTT | CAWAQGGALHF
TRBJ2-7 | few | TRBV4-1 | . | TGCGCCAGCAGCCAAGGAGGGTACGAGCAGTACTTC | CASSQGGYEQYF
TRBJ1-4 | . | TRBV10-3 | TRBD1 | TGTGCCATCAGTTCCGGGACAGCCTATGAAAAACTGTTTTTT | CAISSGTAYEKLFF
TRBJ2-7 | . | TRBV28 | . | TGTGCCAGCAGTAACAGGGTCTACGAGCAGTACTTC | CASSNRVYEQYF
TRBJ2-1 | . | TRBV6-1 | TRBD1 | TGTGCCAGCAGTGGGACAGGGGGCTACAATGAGCAGTTCTTC | CASSGTGGYNEQFF
TRBJ2-1 | few | TRBV9 | TRBD2 | TGTGCCAGCAGCGTACCTAGCGGGAGCTCCAATGAGCAGTTCTTC | CASSVPSGSSNEQFF
TRBJ1-2 | . | TRBV7-9 | . | TGTGCCAGCAGCCCCGTCTTACAGGCTTCCTATGGCTACACCTTC | CASSPVLQASYGYTF
TRBJ2-5 | few | TRBV19 | TRBD2 | TGTGCCAGTAGTGTGGGACTAGCGGAACAAGAGACCCAGTACTTC | CASSVGLAEQETQYF
TRBJ2-7 | . | TRBV7-8 | TRBD1 | TGTGCCAGCAGCCCCGGACAGGGGTTGTACGAGCAGTACTTC | CASSPGQGLYEQYF
TRBJ2-7 | . | TRBV5-1 | . | TGCGCCAGCAGCTTGGCCGCGATTACAGGGTCATACGAGCAGTACTTC | CASSLAAITGSYEQYF
TRBJ1-2 | . | TRBV29-1 | . | TGCAGCGCCCTACGGCAGGGGAACTATGGCTACACCTTC | CSALRQGNYGYTF
TRBJ2-1 | . | TRBV5-1 | . | TGCGCCAGCAGCTTGGCCAGTAATCTCAATGAGCAGTTCTTC | CASSLASNLNEQFF
TRBJ2-3 | . | TRBV7-9 | . | TGTGCCAGCAGCTTAGGCCAGGCCTTCACAGATACGCAGTATTTT | CASSLGQAFTDTQYF
TRBJ1-2 | . | TRBV5-1 | . | TGCGCCAGCAGCCGGGAACAGGGTAACTATGGCTACACCTTC | CASSREQGNYGYTF
TRBJ2-3 | few | TRBV11-3 | TRBD2 | TGTGCCAGCAGCTCTAGGCGGGGGGACACAGATACGCAGTATTTT | CASSSRRGDTDTQYF
TRBJ2-3 | once | TRBV27 | TRBD2 | TGTGCCAGCAGTTCTGGACTAGCGTATAGCACAGATACGCAGTATTTT | CASSSGLAYSTDTQYF
TRBJ2-7 | . | TRBV28 | . | TGTGCCAGCAGTCCAACGGGAGCTTACGAGCAGTACTTC | CASSPTGAYEQYF